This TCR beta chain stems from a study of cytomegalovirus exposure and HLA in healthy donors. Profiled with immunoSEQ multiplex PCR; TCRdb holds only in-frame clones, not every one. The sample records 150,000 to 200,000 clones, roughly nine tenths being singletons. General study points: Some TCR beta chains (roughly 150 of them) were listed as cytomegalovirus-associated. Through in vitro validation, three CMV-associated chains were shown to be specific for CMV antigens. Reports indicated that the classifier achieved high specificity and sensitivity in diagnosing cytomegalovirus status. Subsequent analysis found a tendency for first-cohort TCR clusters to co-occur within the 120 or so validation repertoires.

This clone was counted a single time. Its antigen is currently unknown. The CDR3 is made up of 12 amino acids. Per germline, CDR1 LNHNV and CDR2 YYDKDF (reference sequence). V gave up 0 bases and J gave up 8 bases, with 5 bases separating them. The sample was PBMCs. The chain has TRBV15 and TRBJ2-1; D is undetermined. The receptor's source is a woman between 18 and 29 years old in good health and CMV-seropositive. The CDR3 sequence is CATSRDGDEQFF. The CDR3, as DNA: TGTGCCACCAGCAGAGATGGAGATGAGCAGTTCTTC.